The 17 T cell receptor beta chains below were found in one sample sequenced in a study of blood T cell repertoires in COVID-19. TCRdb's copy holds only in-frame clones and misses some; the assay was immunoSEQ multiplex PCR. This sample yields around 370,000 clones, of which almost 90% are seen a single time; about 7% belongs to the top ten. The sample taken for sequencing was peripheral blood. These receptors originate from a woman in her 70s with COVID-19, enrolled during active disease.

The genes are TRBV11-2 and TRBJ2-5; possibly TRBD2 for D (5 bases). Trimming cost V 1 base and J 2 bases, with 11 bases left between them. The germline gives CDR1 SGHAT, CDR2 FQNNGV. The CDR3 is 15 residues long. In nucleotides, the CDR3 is TGTGCCAGCAGCTTAGGTCTCCGGGGTCAAGAGACCCAGTACTTC. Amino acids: CASSLGLRGQETQYF.

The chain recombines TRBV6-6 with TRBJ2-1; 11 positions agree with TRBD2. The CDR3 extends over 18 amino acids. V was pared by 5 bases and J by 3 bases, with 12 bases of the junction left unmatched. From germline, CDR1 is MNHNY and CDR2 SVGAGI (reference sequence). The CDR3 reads CASSQSSGGPSFYNEQFF. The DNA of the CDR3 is TGTGCCAGCAGTCAGTCTAGCGGGGGGCCCTCGTTCTACAATGAGCAGTTCTTC.

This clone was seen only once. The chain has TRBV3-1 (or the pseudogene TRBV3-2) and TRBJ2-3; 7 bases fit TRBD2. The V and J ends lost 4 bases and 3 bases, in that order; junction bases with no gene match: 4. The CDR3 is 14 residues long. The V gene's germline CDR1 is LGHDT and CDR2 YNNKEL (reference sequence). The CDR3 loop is CASSRGLGTDTQYF. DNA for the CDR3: TGTGCCAGCAGCCGCGGACTAGGAACAGATACGCAGTATTTT.

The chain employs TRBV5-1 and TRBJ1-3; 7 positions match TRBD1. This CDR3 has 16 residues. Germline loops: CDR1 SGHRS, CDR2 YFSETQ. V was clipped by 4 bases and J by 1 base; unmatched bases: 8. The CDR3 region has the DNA TGCGCCAGCAGCATGACAGGGACGGGATCTGGAAACACCATATATTTT. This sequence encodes CASSMTGTGSGNTIYF.

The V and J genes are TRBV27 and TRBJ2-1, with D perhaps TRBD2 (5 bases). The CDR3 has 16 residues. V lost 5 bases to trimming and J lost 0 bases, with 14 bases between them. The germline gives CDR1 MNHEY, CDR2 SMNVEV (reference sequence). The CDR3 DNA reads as TGTGCCAGCAGTATTAGACTATACAGCTCCTACAATGAGCAGTTCTTC. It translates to CASSIRLYSSYNEQFF.

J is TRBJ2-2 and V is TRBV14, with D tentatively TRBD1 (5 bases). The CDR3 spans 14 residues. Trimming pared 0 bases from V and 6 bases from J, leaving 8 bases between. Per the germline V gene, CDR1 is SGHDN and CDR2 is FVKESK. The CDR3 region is CASSQEIGAGELFF. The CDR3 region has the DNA TGTGCCAGCAGCCAAGAAATAGGGGCCGGGGAGCTGTTTTTT.

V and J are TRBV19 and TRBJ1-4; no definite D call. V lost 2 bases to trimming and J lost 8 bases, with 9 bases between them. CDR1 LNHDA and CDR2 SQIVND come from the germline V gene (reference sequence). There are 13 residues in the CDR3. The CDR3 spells CASSIRSGEKLFF. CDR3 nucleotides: TGTGCCAGTAGTATACGTTCGGGGGAAAAACTGTTTTTT.

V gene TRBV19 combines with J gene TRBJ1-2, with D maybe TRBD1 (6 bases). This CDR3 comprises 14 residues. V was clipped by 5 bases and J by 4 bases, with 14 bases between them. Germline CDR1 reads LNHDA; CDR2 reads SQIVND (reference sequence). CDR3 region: CASSLGHGIYGYTF. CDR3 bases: TGTGCCAGTAGTTTGGGACACGGGATCTATGGCTACACCTTC.

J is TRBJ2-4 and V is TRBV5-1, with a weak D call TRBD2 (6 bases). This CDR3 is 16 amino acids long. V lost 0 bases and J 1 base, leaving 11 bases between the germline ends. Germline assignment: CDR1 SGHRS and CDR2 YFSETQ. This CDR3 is CASSLGLVNAKNIQYF. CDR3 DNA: TGCGCCAGCAGCTTGGGACTAGTTAACGCCAAAAACATTCAGTACTTC.

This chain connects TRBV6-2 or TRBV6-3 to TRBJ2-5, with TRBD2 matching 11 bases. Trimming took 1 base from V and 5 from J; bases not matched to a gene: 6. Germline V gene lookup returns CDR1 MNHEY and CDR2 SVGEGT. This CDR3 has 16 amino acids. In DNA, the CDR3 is TGTGCCAGCAGTTACTTCCTAGCGGGGGGTCGGGAGACCCAGTACTTC. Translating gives CASSYFLAGGRETQYF.

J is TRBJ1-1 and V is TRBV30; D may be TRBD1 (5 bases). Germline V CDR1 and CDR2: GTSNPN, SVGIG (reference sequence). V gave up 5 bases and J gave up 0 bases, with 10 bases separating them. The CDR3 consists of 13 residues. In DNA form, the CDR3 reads TGTGCCTGGGGGACTAGTATGAACACTGAAGCTTTCTTT. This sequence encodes CAWGTSMNTEAFF.

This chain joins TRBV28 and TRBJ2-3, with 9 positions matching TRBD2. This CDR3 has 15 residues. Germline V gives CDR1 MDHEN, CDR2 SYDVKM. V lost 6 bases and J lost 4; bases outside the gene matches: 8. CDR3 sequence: CASSPGAGGADTQYF. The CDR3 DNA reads TGTGCCAGCAGCCCCGGGGCGGGGGGGGCAGATACGCAGTATTTT.

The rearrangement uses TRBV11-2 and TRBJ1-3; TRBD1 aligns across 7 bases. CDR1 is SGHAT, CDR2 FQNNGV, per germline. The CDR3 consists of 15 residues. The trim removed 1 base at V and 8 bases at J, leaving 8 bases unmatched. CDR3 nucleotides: TGTGCCAGCAGCTTAGTAAACAGGGGCTTGGACACCATATATTTT. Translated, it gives CASSLVNRGLDTIYF.

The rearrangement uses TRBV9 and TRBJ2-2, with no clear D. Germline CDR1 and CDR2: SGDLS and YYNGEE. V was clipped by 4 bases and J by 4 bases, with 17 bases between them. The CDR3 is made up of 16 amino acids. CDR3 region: CASSRSQTPGTGELFF. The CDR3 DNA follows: TGTGCCAGCAGCAGGTCGCAGACCCCGGGCACCGGGGAGCTGTTTTTT.

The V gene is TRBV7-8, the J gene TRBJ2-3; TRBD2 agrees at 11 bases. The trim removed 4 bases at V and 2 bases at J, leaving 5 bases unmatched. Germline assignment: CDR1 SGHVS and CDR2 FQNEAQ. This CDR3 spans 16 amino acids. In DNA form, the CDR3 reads TGTGCCAGCAGCTCCTTACTAGCGGGGGACACAGATACGCAGTATTTT. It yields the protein CASSSLLAGDTDTQYF.

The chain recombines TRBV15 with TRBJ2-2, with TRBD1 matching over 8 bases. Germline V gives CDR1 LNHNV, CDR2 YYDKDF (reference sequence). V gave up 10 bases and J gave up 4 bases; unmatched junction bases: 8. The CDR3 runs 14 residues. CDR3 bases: TGTGCCATCAGGGGGCGCAGAGTCACCGGGGAGCTGTTTTTT. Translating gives CAIRGRRVTGELFF. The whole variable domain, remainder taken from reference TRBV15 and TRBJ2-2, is DAMVIQNPRYQVTQFGKPVTLSCSQTLNHNVMYWYQQKSSQAPKLLFHYYDKDFNNEADTPDNFQSRRPNTSFCFLDIRSPGLGDTAMYLCAIRGRRVTGELFFGEGSRLTVL.

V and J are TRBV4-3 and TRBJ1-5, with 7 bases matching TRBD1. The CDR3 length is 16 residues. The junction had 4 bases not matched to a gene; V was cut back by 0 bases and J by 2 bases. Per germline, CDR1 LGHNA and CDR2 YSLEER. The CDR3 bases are TGCGCCAGCAGCCAAGAGGTCAGGGGGGGCAATCAGCCCCAGCATTTT. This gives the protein CASSQEVRGGNQPQHF.